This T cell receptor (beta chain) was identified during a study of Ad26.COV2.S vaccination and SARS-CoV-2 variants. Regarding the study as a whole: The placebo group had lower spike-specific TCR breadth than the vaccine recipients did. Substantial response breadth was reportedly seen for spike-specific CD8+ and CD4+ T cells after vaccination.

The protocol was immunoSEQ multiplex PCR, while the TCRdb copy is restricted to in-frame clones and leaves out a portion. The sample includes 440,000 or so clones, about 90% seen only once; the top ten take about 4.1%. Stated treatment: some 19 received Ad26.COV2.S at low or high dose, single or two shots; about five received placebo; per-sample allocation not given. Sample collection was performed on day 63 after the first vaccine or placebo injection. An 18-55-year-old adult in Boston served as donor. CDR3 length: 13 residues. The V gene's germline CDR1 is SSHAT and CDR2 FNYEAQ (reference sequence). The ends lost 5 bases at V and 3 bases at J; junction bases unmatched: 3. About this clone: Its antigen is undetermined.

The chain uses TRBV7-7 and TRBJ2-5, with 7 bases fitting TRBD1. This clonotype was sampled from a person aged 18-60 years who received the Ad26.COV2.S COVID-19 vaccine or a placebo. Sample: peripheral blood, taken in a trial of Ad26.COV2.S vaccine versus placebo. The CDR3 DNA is TGTGCCAGCAGCGGTGACAGGGAAGAGACCCAGTACTTC. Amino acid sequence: CASSGDREETQYF.